This T cell receptor beta chain was captured by sequencing in a study of shared clonotypes between healthy human individuals (dated by TCRdb to the early 2020s). General notes on the study: Two women and three men aged 18 to 49 years were included in the cohort. To estimate repertoire size and how much clonotype sharing occurs between individuals, the study deeply sequenced the blood TCR repertoires of five or six healthy adults. For each donor, CD4 naive and CD4 memory were each given three plates, CD8 naive was given two plates, and CD8 memory was given one plate. To increase sequencing depth and limit assay-specific biases, TCR repertoire library preparation and sequencing were carried out by different laboratories using diverse techniques. Each donor's leukapheresis produced roughly between roughly 0.85 and 9.5 billion PBMCs. Findings and caveats that apply to the study as a whole: Incomplete sequencing was indicated by rarefaction of sorted-subset datasets, despite the large sequencing depth. Larger estimated clonotype richness was generally found for naive subsets than for memory subsets. Sharing across a few donors was observed for about 5% of naive CD4, about 4% of naive CD8, 2% to 2.5% of memory CD4, and around 0.4% of memory CD8 clonotypes. Sampling was restricted to blood, and TCR repertoires in tissue are likely to differ from TCR repertoires in blood. Based on pairwise subsampling, the degree of clonotype sharing among donors was expected to be affected by sequencing depth. Compared with non-shared clonotypes, clonotypes shared by all four sorted-subset donors had higher generation probabilities. The genetic and exposure-history diversity represented was limited by the small number of donors.

Regarding this clone: No antigen is known for it. Qualities for individual bases were not recorded, and no much larger clone is one base off.

The donors were healthy, HIV-negative adults who had no recently reported acute infections or vaccinations. Only Caucasian adults living in Nashville, Tennessee, USA were represented among the donors. Magnetic negative selection was used to enrich CD4+ T cells, after which naive cells were positively selected on CD45RA and the negative fraction became the memory subset. Blood was obtained by leukapheresis, after which PBMCs were separated by Ficoll-Histopaque density gradient centrifugation and cryopreserved in liquid nitrogen vapor phase. Purity and quantity of every magnetically sorted T cell population were checked by analytical flow cytometry. From each sorted fraction, genomic DNA was isolated and quantified by UV absorbance on a Nanodrop 2000c. The CDR3, from cysteine to phenylalanine, totals 17 residues. The DNA shown is the 51-base CDR3, in frame from base 1. Relative to germline, V is 5 bases shorter and J is 0 bases shorter, with 18 bases between their ends. As encoded in the germline V gene, CDR1 is SGHNT while CDR2 is YENEEA.

Using the deep immunoSEQ assay, multiplex PCR amplified TCR CDR3 regions from genomic DNA. Extracted genomic DNA from each cell subset was spread evenly across all wells of several immunoSEQ 96-well plates, with each plate serving as a replicate. Each replicate PCR for sorted subsets received roughly 0.2 ug genomic DNA, equal to 30,000 or so T cell genomes. Purified libraries were measured with a Qubit 3.0 fluorometer, size-checked on a Bioanalyzer 2100, and measured again with the KAPA Library Quantification kit. Every immunoSEQ 96-well plate was sequenced on a separate single-read 150-cycle Illumina NextSeq 550 flow cell. The study's processing was this. The immunoSEQ output contained only junctional sequences without quality scores, so filtering could not match that applied to full-length reads. To assign V/J genes and CDR3, sequences were annotated against IMGT germline references using PyIR, a Python wrapper for IgBLAST v1.9. Reads were removed for weak V/J assignments (E-value above 1e-6), missing CDR3, stop codons, out-of-frame junctions, or ambiguous translated residues. V3J clonotypes were defined as sequences sharing the same inferred V gene, J gene, and CDR3 amino acid sequence. Percentage overlap between repertoires was calculated by dividing the number of shared unique clonotypes by the size of the smaller repertoire. RTK rarefaction, the Chao1 estimator, and Recon v2.1 estimates of unobserved clonotypes were used to assess repertoire richness. Generation probabilities were computed with OLGA for all TCRbeta clonotypes obtained by the gDNA method from several donors. TCRdb obtained this table from immuneACCESS and retained in-frame rearrangements with V and J assigned. These tables miss some clones; where compared with another copy, unresolved V genes account for less than half of the shortfall, and the remainder is unexplained. V, J and clone size are taken as reported in that table, and D and trimming were inferred from the DNA itself. In this sample the table shows some 2,000,000 clones, roughly 95% of which occur a single time. Less than 0.15% of the sample is in the top ten clones.

The rearrangement combines TRBV11-3 with TRBJ2-3; the D gene is not confidently resolved. Sequencing input: naive CD4+ T cells sorted from blood. In light of the paper, this sample's cell subset or site label describes: CD45RA+ positively selected. The clonotype originates from a man aged 18 to 30 in good health. The nucleotides are TGTGCCAGCAGCCGGACGGTTGGACGATCTAGCACAGATACGCAGTATTTT. The translation is CASSRTVGRSSTDTQYF.